A single sample is the source of the 8 T cell receptor beta chains below, sequenced in a study of regulatory T cells in long-lasting Graves disease. PBMC RNA served as the TCR library source. TCRdb analysed the reads with MiXCR anew, one entry per CDR3 protein. The data hold around 860 distinct CDR3 sequences, with roughly 86% observed a single time. The source was peripheral blood mononuclear cells (PBMCs), collected with antithyroid drug treatment, in newly diagnosed or persistent Graves disease (not recorded which). All receptors derive from a man in his forties with Graves disease.

The V and J genes are TRBV9 and TRBJ2-2, with D uncertain. Germline V gene data show CDR1 as SGDLS and CDR2 as YYNGEE. Deletions cut 3 bases from V and 2 bases from J, with 8 bases between. The CDR3 length is 14 residues. The CDR3, as DNA: TGTGCCAGCAGCGGTGAAACAAACACCGGGGAGCTGTTTTTT. It is translated as CASSGETNTGELFF.

The CDR3 loop is CASSSGDRGYYGYTF. In DNA form, the CDR3 reads TGTGCCAGCAGCTCAGGGGACAGGGGCTACTATGGCTACACCTTC. The V gene is TRBV5-4, the J gene TRBJ1-2; TRBD1 matches at 10 bases. The CDR3 runs to 15 residues. The V gene end was trimmed by 3 bases and the J gene end by 3 bases; junction bases not matched to a gene: 5. In germline, CDR1 is SGHNT, CDR2 YYREEE (reference sequence).

The chain couples TRBV9 to TRBJ2-2, with 8 bases fitting TRBD2. Germline values: CDR1 SGDLS, CDR2 YYNGEE. Trimming took 3 bases from V and 5 from J; bases not matched to a gene: 12. The CDR3 has 17 amino acids. The CDR3 sequence: CASSGNLLAGGTGELFF. For the CDR3, the DNA is TGTGCCAGCAGCGGAAATTTGCTAGCGGGTGGGACCGGGGAGCTGTTTTTT.

V usage is TRBV19 and J usage is TRBJ1-2; 10 bases are a match to TRBD1. There are 13 residues in the CDR3. J was trimmed by 5 bases and V by 5 bases; bases with no gene match: 2. Germline V gives CDR1 LNHDA, CDR2 SQIVND (reference sequence). CDR3 coding DNA: TGTGCCAGTAGTGACAGGGGGCTGTATGGCTACACCTTC. Amino acids: CASSDRGLYGYTF.

In DNA form, the CDR3 reads TGCAGCGGCCGCAGGGGGCAGGGTGACACCGGGGAGCTGTTTTTT. This gives the protein CSGRRGQGDTGELFF. The chain has TRBV29-1 and TRBJ2-2; 8 bases fit TRBD1. The CDR3 covers 15 residues. The V gene's germline CDR1 is SQVTM and CDR2 ANQGSEA. The V segment lost 7 bases and the J segment 3 bases; nucleotides outside the gene matches: 10.

This clonotype was seen a few times. V is TRBV11-1 and J is TRBJ2-3; D perhaps matches TRBD2 (7 bases). Trimming removed 1 base from V and 5 bases from J, with 16 bases in between. CDR3 length equals 16 residues. Germline CDR1 SGHAT, CDR2 FQDESV (reference sequence). The CDR3 DNA reads TGTGCCAGCAGCTTAGGCTTCGGGGGGCTGGGAGATACGCAGTATTTT. Encoded protein: CASSLGFGGLGDTQYF.

The chain links TRBV19 to TRBJ2-6, with D uncertain. The germline V gene encodes CDR1 LNHDA and CDR2 SQIVND (reference sequence). V lost 3 bases, J lost 0 bases, and 12 bases lay in between. This CDR3 is 17 amino acids long. DNA for the CDR3: TGTGCCAGTAGTATCGTCAGGACCTACTCTGGGGCCAACGTCCTGACTTTC. The encoded protein is CASSIVRTYSGANVLTF.

The count of this clonotype is one. This chain joins TRBV6-2 or TRBV6-3 and TRBJ2-5, with D perhaps matching TRBD1 or TRBD2 (5 bases each). The CDR3 contains 13 residues. The V end was cut by 2 bases, the J end by 5 bases, with 9 bases between. Germline V gene data show CDR1 as MNHEY and CDR2 as SVGEGT. The CDR3 here is CASSYGGRETQYF. CDR3 coding DNA: TGTGCCAGCAGTTACGGGGGTAGGGAGACCCAGTACTTC.